This paragraph reports one T cell receptor beta chain. Libraries were prepared by immunoSEQ multiplex PCR; TCRdb keeps only in-frame clonotypes and omits some of them. The table has some 70,000 clones, approximately 85% seen once; the top ten hold less than 4%. Time point denoted: after neoadjuvant nivolumab, at surgical resection. The data belong to a study of neoadjuvant anti-PD-1 for oral cavity cancer. This sample comprised PBMCs, obtained after nivolumab (anti-PD-1) treatment. The clonotype comes from a person between 35 and 79 years old with oral cavity squamous cell carcinoma.

The CDR3 DNA is TGTGCCACCAGCAGTGTGGAAGGCTACGAGCAGTACTTC. The encoded protein is CATSSVEGYEQYF. The V and J genes are TRBV15 and TRBJ2-7, with D unclear. V was clipped by 3 bases and J by 3 bases, with 9 bases between them. This CDR3 is 13 amino acids long. The germline CDR1 and CDR2 sequences are LNHNV and YYDKDF (reference sequence). Filled out from reference TRBV15 and TRBJ2-7, the complete variable domain reads DAMVIQNPRYQVTQFGKPVTLSCSQTLNHNVMYWYQQKSSQAPKLLFHYYDKDFNNEADTPDNFQSRRPNTSFCFLDIRSPGLGDTAMYLCATSSVEGYEQYFGPGTRLTVT.